This T cell receptor beta chain was sequenced for a study of PD-1 blockade in classical Hodgkin lymphoma. This clone is categorized as large. Its antigen is unknown. Assay: immunoSEQ multiplex PCR; the TCRdb copy retains only in-frame clones and omits some. The sample lists 30,000 to 45,000 clones, 60% to 80% occurring once. All patients relapsed after autologous stem cell transplantation, and brentuximab vedotin exposure varied. General study points: Similar baseline diversity was found in complete responders and newly diagnosed patients.

The sequenced sample was peripheral blood mononuclear cells (PBMCs), obtained before the second cycle of nivolumab. The clonotype was recovered from a human donor with classical Hodgkin lymphoma.

This chain's CDR3 is CASSSAGWEYF. The CDR3, as DNA: TGTGCCAGCAGTTCCGCGGGGTGGGAGTACTTC. The chain is built from TRBV6-6 and TRBJ2-5; possible D gene TRBD2, 6 bases. The CDR3 loop spans 11 amino acids. Germline V gene data show CDR1 as MNHNY and CDR2 as SVGAGI (reference sequence). Trimming stripped 4 bases from V and 12 bases from J, with 12 bases between.